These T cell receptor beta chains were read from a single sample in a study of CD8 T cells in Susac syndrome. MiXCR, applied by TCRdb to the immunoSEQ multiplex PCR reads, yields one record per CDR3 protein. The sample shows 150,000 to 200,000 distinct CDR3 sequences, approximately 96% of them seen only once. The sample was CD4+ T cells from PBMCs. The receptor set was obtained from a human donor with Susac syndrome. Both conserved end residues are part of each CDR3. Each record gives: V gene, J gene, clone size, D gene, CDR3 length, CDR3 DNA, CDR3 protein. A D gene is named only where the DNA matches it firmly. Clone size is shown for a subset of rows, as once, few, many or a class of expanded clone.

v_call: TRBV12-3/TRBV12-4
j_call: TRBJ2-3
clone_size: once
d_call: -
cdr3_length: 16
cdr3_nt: TGTGCCAGCAGATTGTATGGGCTATGGGGTTCAGATACGCAGTATTTT
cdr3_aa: CASRLYGLWGSDTQYF

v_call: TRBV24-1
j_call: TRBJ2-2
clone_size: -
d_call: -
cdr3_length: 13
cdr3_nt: TGTGCCACCGGGTCGGGAGCCACCGGGGAGCTGTTTTTT
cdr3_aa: CATGSGATGELFF

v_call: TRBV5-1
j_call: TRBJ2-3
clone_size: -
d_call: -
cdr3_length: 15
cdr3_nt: TGCGCCAGCAGCCTGGGGGGCGCGATGTCGGATACGCAGTATTTT
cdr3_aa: CASSLGGAMSDTQYF

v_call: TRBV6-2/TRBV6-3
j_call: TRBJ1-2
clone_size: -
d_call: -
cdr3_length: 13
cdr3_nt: TGTGCCAGCAGTTATCGTGGTCAGCCTGGCTACACCTTC
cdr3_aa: CASSYRGQPGYTF

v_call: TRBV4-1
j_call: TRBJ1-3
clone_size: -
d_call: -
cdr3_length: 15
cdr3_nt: TGCGCCAGCAGCCTCTTGGGACTCTCCCGAAACACCATATATTTT
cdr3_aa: CASSLLGLSRNTIYF

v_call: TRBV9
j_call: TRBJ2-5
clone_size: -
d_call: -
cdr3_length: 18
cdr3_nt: TGTGCCAGCAGCGTAGATGCTGCCGTCCCTCTCAACCAAGAGACCCAGTACTTC
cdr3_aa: CASSVDAAVPLNQETQYF

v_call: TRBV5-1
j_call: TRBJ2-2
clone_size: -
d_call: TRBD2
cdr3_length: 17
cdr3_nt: TGCGCCAGCAGCCAAGTCCCTAGCGGGGGCCCCACCGGGGAGCTGTTTTTT
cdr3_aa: CASSQVPSGGPTGELFF

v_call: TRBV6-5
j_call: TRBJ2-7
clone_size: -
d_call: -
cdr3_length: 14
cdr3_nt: TGTGCCAGCGAACCCACAGGGAAATCCTACGAGCAGTACTTC
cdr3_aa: CASEPTGKSYEQYF

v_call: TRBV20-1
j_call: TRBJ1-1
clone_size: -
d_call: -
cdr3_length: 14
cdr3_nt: TGCAGTGCTAGACGGGACGGCTTGAACACTGAAGCTTTCTTT
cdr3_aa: CSARRDGLNTEAFF

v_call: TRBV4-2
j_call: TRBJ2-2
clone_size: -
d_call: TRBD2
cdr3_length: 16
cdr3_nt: TGTGCCAGCAGCCAACCTAGCGGGGTAGGAACCGGGGAGCTGTTTTTT
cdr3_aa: CASSQPSGVGTGELFF

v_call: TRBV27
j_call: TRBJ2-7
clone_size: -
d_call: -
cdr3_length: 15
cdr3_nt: TGTGCCAGCAGTTTAGGGGCAGGGAGCTCCTACGAGCAGTACTTC
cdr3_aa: CASSLGAGSSYEQYF

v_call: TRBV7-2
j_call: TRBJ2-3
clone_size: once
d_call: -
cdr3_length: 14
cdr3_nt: TGTGCCAGCCACAGGGAAGTAAGCACAGATACGCAGTATTTT
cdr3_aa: CASHREVSTDTQYF

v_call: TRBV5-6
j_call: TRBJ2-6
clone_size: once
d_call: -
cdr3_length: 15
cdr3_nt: TGTGCCAGCAGCTTTTTCCGCTCTGGGGCCAACGTCCTGACTTTC
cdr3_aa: CASSFFRSGANVLTF

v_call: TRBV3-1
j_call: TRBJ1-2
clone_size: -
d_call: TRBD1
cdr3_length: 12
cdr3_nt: TGTGCCAGCAGCGTACAGGGGATTGGCTACACCTTC
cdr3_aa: CASSVQGIGYTF

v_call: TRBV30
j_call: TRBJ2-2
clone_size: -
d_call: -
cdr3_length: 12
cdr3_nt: TGTGCCTGGAGTGTACTCGCCGGGGAGCTGTTTTTT
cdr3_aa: CAWSVLAGELFF

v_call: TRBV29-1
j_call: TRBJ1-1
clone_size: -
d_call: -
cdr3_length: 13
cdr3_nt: TGCAGCGTTGAAGTAGATGGGAACACTGAAGCTTTCTTT
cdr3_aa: CSVEVDGNTEAFF

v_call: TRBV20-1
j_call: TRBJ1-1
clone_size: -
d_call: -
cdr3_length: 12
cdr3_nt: TGCAGTGCTAGCGGCGATAACACTGAAGCTTTCTTT
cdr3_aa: CSASGDNTEAFF

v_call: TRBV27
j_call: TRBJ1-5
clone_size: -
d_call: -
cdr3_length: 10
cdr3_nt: TGTGCCAGCCCCGGGCAGCCCCAGCATTTT
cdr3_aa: CASPGQPQHF

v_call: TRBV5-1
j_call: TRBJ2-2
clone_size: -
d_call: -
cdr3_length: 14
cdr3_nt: TGCGCCAGCAGCGGACGTGGGGATTTAGGGGAGCTGTTTTTT
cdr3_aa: CASSGRGDLGELFF